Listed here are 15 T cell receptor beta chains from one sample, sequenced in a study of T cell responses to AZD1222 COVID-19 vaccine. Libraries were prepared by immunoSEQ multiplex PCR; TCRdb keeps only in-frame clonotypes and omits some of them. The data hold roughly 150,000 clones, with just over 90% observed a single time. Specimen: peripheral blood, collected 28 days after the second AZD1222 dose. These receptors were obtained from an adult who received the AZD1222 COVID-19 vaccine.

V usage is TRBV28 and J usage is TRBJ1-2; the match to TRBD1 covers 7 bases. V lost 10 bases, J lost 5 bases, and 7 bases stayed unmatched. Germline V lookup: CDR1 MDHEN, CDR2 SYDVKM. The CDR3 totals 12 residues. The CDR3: CATSGGFYGYTF. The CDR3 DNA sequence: TGTGCCACCTCAGGGGGATTTTATGGCTACACCTTC.

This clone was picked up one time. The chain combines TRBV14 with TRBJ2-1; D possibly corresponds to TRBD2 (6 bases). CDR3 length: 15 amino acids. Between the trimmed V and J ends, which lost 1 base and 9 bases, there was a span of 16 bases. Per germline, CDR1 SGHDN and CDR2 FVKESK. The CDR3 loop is CASSQGLTRWVEQFF. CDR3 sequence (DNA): TGTGCCAGCAGCCAAGGGCTGACTAGATGGGTTGAGCAGTTCTTC.

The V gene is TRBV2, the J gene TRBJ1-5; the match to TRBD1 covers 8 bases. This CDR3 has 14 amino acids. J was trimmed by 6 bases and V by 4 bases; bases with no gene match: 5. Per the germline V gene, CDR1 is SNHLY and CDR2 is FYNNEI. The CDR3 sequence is CASSADRGTQPQHF. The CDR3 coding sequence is TGTGCCAGCAGTGCCGACAGGGGCACTCAGCCCCAGCATTTT.

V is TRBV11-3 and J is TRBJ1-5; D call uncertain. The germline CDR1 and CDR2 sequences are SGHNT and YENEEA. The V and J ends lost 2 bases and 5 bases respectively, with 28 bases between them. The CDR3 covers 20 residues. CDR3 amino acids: CASSLINANARAPPYQPQHF. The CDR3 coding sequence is TGTGCCAGCAGCTTAATCAATGCAAATGCGCGGGCGCCCCCGTATCAGCCCCAGCATTTT.

Written as DNA, the CDR3 is TGTGCCAGCAGCCGAAATACCTTGGGGTTGAGAGGGGAGACCCAGTACTTC. This codes for CASSRNTLGLRGETQYF. The V gene is TRBV3-1 (or the pseudogene TRBV3-2), the J gene TRBJ2-5; maybe TRBD2 (5 bases). Trimming took 4 bases from V and 5 from J, leaving 23 bases between them. CDR1 and CDR2 from the germline V gene are LGHDT and YNNKEL (reference sequence). The CDR3 is 17 amino acids.

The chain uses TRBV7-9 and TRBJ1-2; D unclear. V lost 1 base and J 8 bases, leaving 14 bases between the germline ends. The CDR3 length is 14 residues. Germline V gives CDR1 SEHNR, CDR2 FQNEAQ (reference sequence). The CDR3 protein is CASSLVPGLRGYTF. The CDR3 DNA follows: TGTGCCAGCAGCTTAGTCCCGGGATTGCGGGGCTACACCTTC.

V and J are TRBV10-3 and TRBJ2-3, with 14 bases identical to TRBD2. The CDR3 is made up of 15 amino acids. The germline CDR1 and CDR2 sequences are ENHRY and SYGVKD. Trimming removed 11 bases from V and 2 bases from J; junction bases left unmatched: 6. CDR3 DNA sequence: TGTGCCTCTTCGACTAGCGGGAGGGCCACAGATACGCAGTATTTT. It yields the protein CASSTSGRATDTQYF.

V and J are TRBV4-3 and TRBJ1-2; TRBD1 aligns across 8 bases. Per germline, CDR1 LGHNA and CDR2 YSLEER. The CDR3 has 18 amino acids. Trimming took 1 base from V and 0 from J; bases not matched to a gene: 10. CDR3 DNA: TGCGCCAGCAGCCAAGGCCCCACAGGGGGGGTAGCTAACTATGGCTACACCTTC. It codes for CASSQGPTGGVANYGYTF.

In DNA form, the CDR3 reads TGTGCTAGTGGTTTGGGACCAAGCACAGATACGCAGTATTTT. It encodes CASGLGPSTDTQYF. The chain carries TRBV12-5 and TRBJ2-3; D unresolved. The CDR3 runs 14 residues. Between the trimmed V and J ends, which lost 1 base and 0 bases, there was a span of 5 bases. The germline V gene has CDR1 LGHNT and CDR2 FRNRAP.

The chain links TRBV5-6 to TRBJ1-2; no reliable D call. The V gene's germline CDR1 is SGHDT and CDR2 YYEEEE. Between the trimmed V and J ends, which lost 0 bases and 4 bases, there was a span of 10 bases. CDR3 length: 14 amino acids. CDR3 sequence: CASSLVLVGYGYTF. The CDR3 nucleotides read TGTGCCAGCAGCTTGGTCCTCGTGGGCTATGGCTACACCTTC.

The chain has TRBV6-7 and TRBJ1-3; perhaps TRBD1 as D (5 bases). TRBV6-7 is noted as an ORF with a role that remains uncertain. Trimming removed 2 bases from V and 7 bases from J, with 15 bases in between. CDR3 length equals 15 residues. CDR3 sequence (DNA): TGTGCCAGCAGTTACCACCCAGGGACCCCGAACACCATATATTTT. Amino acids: CASSYHPGTPNTIYF.

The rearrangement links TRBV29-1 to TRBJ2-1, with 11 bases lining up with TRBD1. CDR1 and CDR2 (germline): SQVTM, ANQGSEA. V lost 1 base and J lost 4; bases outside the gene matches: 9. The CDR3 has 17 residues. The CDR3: CSVEAVDRGQRYNEQFF. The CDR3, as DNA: TGCAGCGTTGAAGCCGTGGACAGGGGGCAAAGGTACAATGAGCAGTTCTTC.

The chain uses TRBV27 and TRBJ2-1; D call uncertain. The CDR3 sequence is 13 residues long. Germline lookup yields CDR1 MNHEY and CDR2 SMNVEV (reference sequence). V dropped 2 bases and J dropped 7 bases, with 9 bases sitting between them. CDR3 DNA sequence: TGTGCCAGCAGTTTAGACGAGTTGAATGAGCAGTTCTTC. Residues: CASSLDELNEQFF.

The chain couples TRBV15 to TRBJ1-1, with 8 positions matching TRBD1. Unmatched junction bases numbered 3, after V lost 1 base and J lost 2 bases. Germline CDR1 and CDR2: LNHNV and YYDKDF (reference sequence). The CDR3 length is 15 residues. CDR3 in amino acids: CATSRAQGGNTEAFF. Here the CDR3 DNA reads TGTGCCACCAGCAGAGCACAGGGGGGAAACACTGAAGCTTTCTTT. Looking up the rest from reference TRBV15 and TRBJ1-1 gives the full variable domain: DAMVIQNPRYQVTQFGKPVTLSCSQTLNHNVMYWYQQKSSQAPKLLFHYYDKDFNNEADTPDNFQSRRPNTSFCFLDIRSPGLGDTAMYLCATSRAQGGNTEAFFGQGTRLTVV.

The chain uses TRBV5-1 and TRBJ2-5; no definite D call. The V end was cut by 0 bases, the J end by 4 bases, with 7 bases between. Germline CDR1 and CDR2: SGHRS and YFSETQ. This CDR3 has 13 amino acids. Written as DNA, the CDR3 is TGCGCCAGCAGCTTGGTGGGTGGAGAGACCCAGTACTTC. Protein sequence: CASSLVGGETQYF.